Below, 10 T cell receptor beta chains from the same sample are listed, as sequenced in a study of control samples from healthy donors and cancer patients. Using immunoSEQ multiplex PCR, the repertoire was profiled, and TCRdb retains in-frame clones only, with some absent. Of hundreds of thousands of clones in the sample, 75% to 95% were seen once. Sequenced sample: PBMCs. These receptors were collected from a middle-aged man with head and neck cancer.

The CDR3 here is CASRIGQGTKEGTEAFF. The CDR3 bases are TGTGCCAGTAGAATTGGACAGGGCACGAAAGAGGGCACTGAAGCTTTCTTT. The chain uses TRBV19 and TRBJ1-1, with 8 bases identical to TRBD1. V dropped 6 bases and J dropped 4; count of bases not matched to a gene: 16. The germline V gene encodes CDR1 LNHDA and CDR2 SQIVND (reference sequence). This CDR3 comprises 17 residues. The variable domain in full, with the rest retrieved from reference TRBV19 and TRBJ1-1, is DGGITQSPKYLFRKEGQNVTLSCEQNLNHDAMYWYRQDPGQGLRLIYYSQIVNDFQKGDIAEGYSVSREKKESFPLTVTSAQKNPTAFYLCASRIGQGTKEGTEAFFGQGTRLTVV.

This chain uses TRBV2 with TRBJ2-7; tentatively, D is TRBD1 or TRBD2 (7 bases each). From germline, CDR1 is SNHLY and CDR2 FYNNEI. The length of the CDR3 is 14 residues. V shed 3 bases and J shed 5 bases, with 14 bases lying between them. The CDR3 region is CASSEVRGGDEQYF. CDR3 bases: TGTGCCAGCAGTGAGGTCAGGGGGGGCGACGAGCAGTACTTC.

This clone was detected only a few times. This sequence joins TRBV27 and TRBJ2-1; no clear D gene. Germline values: CDR1 MNHEY, CDR2 SMNVEV (reference sequence). CDR3 size: 16 residues. V was shortened by 5 bases and J by 10 bases, with 24 bases between the two germline ends. CDR3 loop: CASSRPPPRTFVEQFF. CDR3 bases: TGTGCCAGCAGTCGCCCCCCTCCTAGGACCTTCGTAGAGCAGTTCTTC.

The V and J genes are TRBV5-6 and TRBJ2-4; possible D gene TRBD1, 6 bases. V was clipped by 4 bases and J by 2 bases, with 19 bases between them. The CDR3 has 17 residues. Germline CDR1 SGHDT, CDR2 YYEEEE. The CDR3 reads CASSPGTTYSTKNIQYF. In DNA form, the CDR3 reads TGTGCCAGCAGCCCTGGGACAACTTACTCGACCAAAAACATTCAGTACTTC.

The chain is built from TRBV6-5 and TRBJ2-2, with D tentatively TRBD2 (6 bases). The CDR3 totals 14 residues. V lost 10 bases and J lost 6, with 18 bases in between. The germline V gene encodes CDR1 MNHEY and CDR2 SVGAGI. The CDR3 sequence is CATGGREIAGELFF. CDR3 bases: TGTGCCACTGGGGGTCGGGAGATCGCCGGGGAGCTGTTTTTT.

This chain joins TRBV4-3 and TRBJ2-3; TRBD2 matches at 9 bases. V gave up 0 bases and J gave up 5 bases; unmatched junction bases: 9. Germline lookup yields CDR1 LGHNA and CDR2 YSLEER. The length of the CDR3 is 17 residues. The CDR3 spells CASSQDQVGLARDTQYF. The CDR3 bases are TGCGCCAGCAGCCAAGATCAGGTGGGACTAGCCCGAGATACGCAGTATTTT.

V gene TRBV19 combines with J gene TRBJ1-5; no clear D. From germline, CDR1 is LNHDA and CDR2 SQIVND (reference sequence). The CDR3 runs 13 residues. V dropped 0 bases and J dropped 4 bases, with 4 bases sitting between them. CDR3: CASSIETNQPQHF. DNA for the CDR3: TGTGCCAGTAGTATAGAGACAAATCAGCCCCAGCATTTT.

This chain joins TRBV13 and TRBJ2-3; 7 bases are a match to TRBD1. The CDR3 is 15 amino acids. CDR1 and CDR2 from the germline V gene are PRHDT and FYEKMQ (reference sequence). Trimming at V came to 3 bases and at J to 0 bases, leaving 3 bases not matched to a gene. CDR3 bases: TGTGCCAGCAGCTTGGGACAGCTTAGCACAGATACGCAGTATTTT. It translates to CASSLGQLSTDTQYF.

This sequence joins TRBV4-2 and TRBJ1-4; no clear D. Germline lookup yields CDR1 LGHNA and CDR2 YNFKEQ. Deletions cut 0 bases from V and 15 bases from J, with 14 bases between. The CDR3 runs 13 residues. As DNA, the CDR3 is TGTGCCAGCAGCCAAGATCGGAGAGACCTGATGTTTTTT. Its protein is CASSQDRRDLMFF.

The chain is built from TRBV19 and TRBJ1-1, with D unclear. V lost 2 bases, J lost 8 bases, and 9 bases lay in between. CDR3 size: 12 residues. Germline lookup yields CDR1 LNHDA and CDR2 SQIVND (reference sequence). CDR3 coding DNA: TGTGCCAGTAGTATACCGGGGAACGAAGCTTTCTTT. Encoded protein: CASSIPGNEAFF.